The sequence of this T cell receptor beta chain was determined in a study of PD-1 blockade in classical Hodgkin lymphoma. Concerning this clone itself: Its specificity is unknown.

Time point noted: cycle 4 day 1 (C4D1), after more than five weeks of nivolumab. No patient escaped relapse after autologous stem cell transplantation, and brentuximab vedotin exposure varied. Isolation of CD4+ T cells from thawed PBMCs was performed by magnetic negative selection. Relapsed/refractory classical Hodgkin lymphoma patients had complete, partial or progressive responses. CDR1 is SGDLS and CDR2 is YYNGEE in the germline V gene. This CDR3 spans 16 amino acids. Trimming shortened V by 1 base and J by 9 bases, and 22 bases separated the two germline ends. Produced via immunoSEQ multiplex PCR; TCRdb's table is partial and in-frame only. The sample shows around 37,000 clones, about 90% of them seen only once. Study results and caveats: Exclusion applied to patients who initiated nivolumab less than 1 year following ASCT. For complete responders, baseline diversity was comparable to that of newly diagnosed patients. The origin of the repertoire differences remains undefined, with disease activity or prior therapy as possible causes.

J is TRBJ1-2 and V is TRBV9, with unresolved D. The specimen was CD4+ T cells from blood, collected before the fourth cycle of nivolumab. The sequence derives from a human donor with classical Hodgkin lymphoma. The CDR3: CASSVSPRIPKGRYTF. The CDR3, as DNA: TGTGCCAGCAGCGTATCCCCCCGTATCCCCAAGGGCCGCTACACCTTC. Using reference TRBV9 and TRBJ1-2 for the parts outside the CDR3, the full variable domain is DSGVTQTPKHLITATGQRVTLRCSPRSGDLSVYWYQQSLDQGLQFLIQYYNGEERAKGNILERFSAQQFPDLHSELNLSSLELGDSALYFCASSVSPRIPKGRYTFGSGTRLTVV.